This TCR beta chain was sequenced for a study of blood T cell repertoires in COVID-19. Study context: PBMCs, B-cell-depleted T cells, or T cells were the source of the cDNA or gDNA that made up the material.

TCRdb's table, derived via immunoSEQ multiplex PCR, lists solely in-frame clones and lacks some. The table shows about 270,000 clones, with over 75% occurring only once. Note on this clone: Other DNA sequences from this sample encode an identical CDR3 as well.

The TCR was taken from a woman aged 45-60 years with acute or convalescent COVID-19. The sample comprised peripheral blood.

The CDR3 DNA reads TGTGCCAGCTCACCACCCGGAGGGTACGAGCAGTACTTC. Its protein product is CASSPPGGYEQYF. This sequence joins TRBV18 and TRBJ2-7; D possibly corresponds to TRBD2 (6 bases). V shed 0 bases and J shed 4 bases, with 7 bases lying between them. The CDR3 spans 13 residues. CDR1 is KGHSH and CDR2 is LQKENI in the germline V gene. Using reference TRBV18 and TRBJ2-7 for the parts outside the CDR3, the full variable domain is NAGVMQNPRHLVRRRGQEARLRCSPMKGHSHVYWYRQLPEEGLKFMVYLQKENIIDESGMPKERFSAEFPKEGPSILRIQQVVRGDSAAYFCASSPPGGYEQYFGPGTRLTVT.